The sequence of this T cell receptor beta chain was determined in a study of cytomegalovirus exposure and HLA in healthy donors. This clone was recorded once. Its antigen is undetermined. CDR1 is SGHTA, CDR2 FQGNSA, per germline. The CDR3 has 17 amino acids. V dropped 1 base and J dropped 4; count of bases not matched to a gene: 9. Study-wide results and caveats: Sequencing depth across donors, presence/absence analyses assumed, was roughly uniform. Donor immune exposure was known only as CMV serostatus.

The study ran its PCR with 60 Vbeta and 13 Jbeta primers. Libraries were prepared by immunoSEQ multiplex PCR; TCRdb keeps only in-frame clonotypes and omits some of them. This table has more than 100,000 clones, roughly 80% appearing once. Sequenced: PBMCs. The V gene is TRBV7-2, the J gene TRBJ2-3; 9 nucleotides match TRBD2. The receptor was derived from a man in his 60s in good health and CMV-seropositive. The CDR3 nucleotides are TGTGCCAGCAGCTTAGTGGCTAGCGGGATGGTCCCAGATACGCAGTATTTT. Its translation: CASSLVASGMVPDTQYF.